These T cell receptor beta chains were read from a single sample in a study of blood T cell repertoires in COVID-19. The data were produced by immunoSEQ multiplex PCR, yet TCRdb's version contains in-frame clones alone and is incomplete. The top ten hold around 7.8% of the sample, which has about 140,000 clones, around 82% seen once. Sequencing used peripheral blood. These receptors came from a human donor in a cohort sampled during active COVID-19. Both conserved end residues are part of each CDR3. Fields, in order: clone size, D gene, V gene, J gene, CDR3 DNA, CDR3 protein. The D gene is left open where the match is weak. A clone size is listed for some rows: how often the clone was seen (once, few, many), or a class if it is expanded.

.	.	TRBV7-9	TRBJ2-2	TGTGCCAGCAGCTTCAGTCCTAGCCGGGACACCGGGGAGCTGTTTTTT	CASSFSPSRDTGELFF
.	.	TRBV7-8	TRBJ2-3	TGTGCCAGCAGCTTAAGAGAGAACACAGATACGCAGTATTTT	CASSLRENTDTQYF
.	TRBD2	TRBV6-2/TRBV6-3	TRBJ2-3	TGTGCCAGCAGTCCCTTGACTAGCGGCCCCAATACGCAGTATTTT	CASSPLTSGPNTQYF
.	.	TRBV19	TRBJ1-3	TGTGCCAGTAGGAGGGACATCTCTGGAAACACCATATATTTT	CASRRDISGNTIYF
.	.	TRBV15	TRBJ2-7	TGTGCCACCAGCGCCGGGTCCGTCCAGTACTTC	CATSAGSVQYF
.	TRBD1	TRBV15	TRBJ1-2	TGTGCCACCAGCAGGGCCCCGGGACAGGGGTTAGCTAACTATGGCTACACCTTC	CATSRAPGQGLANYGYTF
.	.	TRBV2	TRBJ1-4	TGTGCCAGCAGTGAGGTCCTAATGACAGAAAAACTGTTTTTT	CASSEVLMTEKLFF
once	.	TRBV5-1	TRBJ2-2	TGCGCCAGCAGCTGGGGTACCTACCGGGACTCACAATTTAACACCGGGGAGCTGTTTTTT	CASSWGTYRDSQFNTGELFF
.	TRBD2	TRBV7-2	TRBJ2-1	TGTGCCAGCAGCTCTTCTAGCGGGGCCTCGCCGTTCTTC	CASSSSSGASPFF
.	TRBD1	TRBV27	TRBJ1-4	TGTGCCAGCAGTTGGGACAGGGGGGAAAAACTGTTTTTT	CASSWDRGEKLFF
many	TRBD1	TRBV4-1	TRBJ2-7	TGCGCCAGCAGCCAATCCGGGACAGGGAACGAGCAGTACTTC	CASSQSGTGNEQYF
.	.	TRBV5-1	TRBJ1-1	TGCGCCAGCAGCTTGGCCCCAACAGGAATTAACACTGAAGCTTTCTTT	CASSLAPTGINTEAFF